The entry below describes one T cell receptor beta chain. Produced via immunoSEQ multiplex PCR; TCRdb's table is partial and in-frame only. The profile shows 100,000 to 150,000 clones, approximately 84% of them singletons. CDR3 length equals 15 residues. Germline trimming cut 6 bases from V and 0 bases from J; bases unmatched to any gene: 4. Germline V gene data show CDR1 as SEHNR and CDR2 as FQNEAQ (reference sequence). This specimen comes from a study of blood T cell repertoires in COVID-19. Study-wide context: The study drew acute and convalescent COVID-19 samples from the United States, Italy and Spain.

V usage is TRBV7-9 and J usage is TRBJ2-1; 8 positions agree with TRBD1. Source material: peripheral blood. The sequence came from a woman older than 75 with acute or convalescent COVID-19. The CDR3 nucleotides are TGTGCCAGCAGAGGACAGGGTTTCTCCTACAATGAGCAGTTCTTC. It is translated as CASRGQGFSYNEQFF.